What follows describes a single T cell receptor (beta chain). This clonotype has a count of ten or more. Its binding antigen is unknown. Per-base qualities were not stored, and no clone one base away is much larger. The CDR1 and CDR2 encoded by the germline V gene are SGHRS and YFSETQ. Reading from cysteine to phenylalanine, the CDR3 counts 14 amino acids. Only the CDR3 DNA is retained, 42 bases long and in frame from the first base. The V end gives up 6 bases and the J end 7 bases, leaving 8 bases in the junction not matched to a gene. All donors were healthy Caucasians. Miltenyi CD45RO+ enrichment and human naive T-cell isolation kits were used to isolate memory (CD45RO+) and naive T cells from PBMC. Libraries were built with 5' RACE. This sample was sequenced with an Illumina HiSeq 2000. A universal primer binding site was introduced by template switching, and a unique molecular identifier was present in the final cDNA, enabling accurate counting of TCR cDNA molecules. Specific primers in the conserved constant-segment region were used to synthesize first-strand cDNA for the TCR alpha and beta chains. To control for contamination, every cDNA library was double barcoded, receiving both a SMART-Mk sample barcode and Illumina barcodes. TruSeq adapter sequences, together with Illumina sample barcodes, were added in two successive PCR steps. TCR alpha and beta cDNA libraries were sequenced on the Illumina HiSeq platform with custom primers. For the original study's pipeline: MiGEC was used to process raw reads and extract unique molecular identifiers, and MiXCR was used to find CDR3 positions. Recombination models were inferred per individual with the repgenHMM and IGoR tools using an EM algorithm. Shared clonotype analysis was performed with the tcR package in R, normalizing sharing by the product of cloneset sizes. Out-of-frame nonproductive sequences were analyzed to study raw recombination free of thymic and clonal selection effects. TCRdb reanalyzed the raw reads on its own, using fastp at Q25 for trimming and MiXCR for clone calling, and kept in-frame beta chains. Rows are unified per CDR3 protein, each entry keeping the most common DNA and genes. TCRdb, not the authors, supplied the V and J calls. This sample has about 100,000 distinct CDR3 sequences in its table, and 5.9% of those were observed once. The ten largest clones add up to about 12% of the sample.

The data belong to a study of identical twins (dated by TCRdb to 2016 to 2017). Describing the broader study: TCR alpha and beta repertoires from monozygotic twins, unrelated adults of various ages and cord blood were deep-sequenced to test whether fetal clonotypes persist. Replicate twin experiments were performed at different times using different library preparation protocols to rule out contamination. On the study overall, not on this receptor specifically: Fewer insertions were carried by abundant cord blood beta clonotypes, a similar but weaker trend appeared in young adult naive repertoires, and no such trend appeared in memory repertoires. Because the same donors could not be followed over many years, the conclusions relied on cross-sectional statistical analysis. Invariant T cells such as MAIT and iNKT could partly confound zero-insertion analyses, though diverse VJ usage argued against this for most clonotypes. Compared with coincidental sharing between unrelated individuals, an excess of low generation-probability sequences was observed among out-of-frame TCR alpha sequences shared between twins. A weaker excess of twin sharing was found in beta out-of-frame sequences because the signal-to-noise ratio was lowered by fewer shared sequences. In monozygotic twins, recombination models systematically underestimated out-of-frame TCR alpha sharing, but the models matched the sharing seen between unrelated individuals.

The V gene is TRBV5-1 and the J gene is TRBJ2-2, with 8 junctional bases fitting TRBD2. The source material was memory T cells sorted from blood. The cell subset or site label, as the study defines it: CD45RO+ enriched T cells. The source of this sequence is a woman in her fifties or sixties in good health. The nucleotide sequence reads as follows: TGCGCCAGCACCGAAGCGGGAGCAAGCGGGGAGCTGTTTTTT. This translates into CASTEAGASGELFF.